The 27 T cell receptor beta chains reported below all come from one sample, sequenced in a study of shared clonotypes between healthy human individuals. Assay used: immunoSEQ multiplex PCR; TCRdb lists only in-frame clones, some missing. The sample contains about 1.5 million clones, about 96% of which appear only once. Sequenced sample: naive CD4+ T cells sorted from blood. Sample subset: CD45RA+ positively selected. The origin of the receptors is a young man in good health.

This clone came up a few times. The chain links TRBV28 to TRBJ2-2, with TRBD2 matching over 15 bases. J was trimmed by 0 bases and V by 6 bases; bases with no gene match: 2. Germline V gives CDR1 MDHEN, CDR2 SYDVKM. The CDR3 sequence is 17 residues long. The CDR3 loop is CASRGLAGGPNTGELFF. CDR3 DNA: TGTGCCAGCAGAGGACTAGCGGGAGGGCCGAACACCGGGGAGCTGTTTTTT.

The table lists this clone with a count of one. CDR3 in amino acids: CASSSTSGANVLTF. The CDR3 bases are TGTGCCAGCAGTTCAACCTCTGGGGCCAACGTCCTGACTTTC. V usage is TRBV5-4 and J usage is TRBJ2-6; unclear D gene. The germline V gene has CDR1 SGHNT and CDR2 YYREEE (reference sequence). Trimming shortened V by 5 bases and J by 0 bases, and 6 bases separated the two germline ends. The CDR3 contains 14 residues. Together with reference TRBV5-4 and TRBJ2-6, the CDR3 gives the full variable domain: ETGVTQSPTHLIKTRGQQVTLRCSSQSGHNTVSWYQQALGQGPQFIFQYYREEENGRGNFPPRFSGLQFPNYSSELNVNALELDDSALYLCASSSTSGANVLTFGAGSRLTVL.

This clone was picked up one time. At the DNA level, this CDR3 is encoded by other sequences in the same sample as well. This sequence joins TRBV19 and TRBJ1-5, with D unresolved. Germline V gene data show CDR1 as LNHDA and CDR2 as SQIVND (reference sequence). The CDR3 sequence is 14 residues long. V was cut by 1 base and J by 0 bases, with 4 bases left in between. DNA for the CDR3: TGTGCCAGTAGTATAGGGTTTAGCAATCAGCCCCAGCATTTT. Protein: CASSIGFSNQPQHF.

The V gene is TRBV21-1, the J gene TRBJ2-1. TRBV21-1 has pseudogene status. The CDR3 extends over 11 amino acids. CDR3 bases: TGTGCCAGCTTTCGATCTCATGAGCAGTTCTTC. Protein sequence: CASFRSHEQFF.

J is TRBJ2-7 and V is TRBV5-1; no definite D call. Germline V gives CDR1 SGHRS, CDR2 YFSETQ. Deletions cut 4 bases from V and 3 bases from J, with 14 bases between. The CDR3 totals 14 residues. The CDR3 coding sequence is TGCGCCAGCAGCCCGGCTGCTGGCGGCTACGAGCAGTACTTC. Translation: CASSPAAGGYEQYF.

The gene calls are TRBV28 and TRBJ2-7; the D is unclear. This CDR3 has 13 residues. Germline CDR1 reads MDHEN; CDR2 reads SYDVKM. V was pared by 3 bases and J by 4 bases, with 10 bases between. Here the CDR3 DNA reads TGTGCCAGCAGTTTCCCAGCTGCGTACGAGCAGTACTTC. This encodes CASSFPAAYEQYF.

This rearrangement joins TRBV5-1 to TRBJ2-5; D is tentatively TRBD1 or TRBD2 (5 bases each). The V end was cut by 4 bases, the J end by 4 bases, with 20 bases between. The germline V gene has CDR1 SGHRS and CDR2 YFSETQ. The CDR3 extends over 16 amino acids. The CDR3 spells CASSPLARGRTETQYF. The CDR3 nucleotides read TGCGCCAGCAGCCCCCTAGCCCGGGGCAGGACAGAGACCCAGTACTTC.

A single count supports this clone. The chain carries TRBV27 and TRBJ2-7; 8 nucleotides align to TRBD1. This CDR3 is 15 amino acids long. Per the germline V gene, CDR1 is MNHEY and CDR2 is SMNVEV (reference sequence). Unmatched junction bases numbered 8, after V lost 5 bases and J lost 2 bases. Written as DNA, the CDR3 is TGTGCCAGCAGTGCCCTCCGGGACAGGACCTACGAGCAGTACTTC. Its protein product is CASSALRDRTYEQYF.

The rearrangement uses TRBV5-6 and TRBJ1-6; no clear D. V was clipped by 2 bases and J by 12 bases, with 9 bases between them. CDR3 length equals 12 residues. Germline CDR1 reads SGHDT; CDR2 reads YYEEEE. CDR3 sequence reads: CASSLWPLPLHF. As DNA, the CDR3 is TGTGCCAGCAGCTTATGGCCCCTACCCCTCCACTTT.

The chain carries TRBV5-6 and TRBJ2-5; 13 nucleotides agree with TRBD2. V dropped 4 bases and J dropped 3; count of bases not matched to a gene: 6. This CDR3 is built from 16 residues. The germline V gene has CDR1 SGHDT and CDR2 YYEEEE. The CDR3 nucleotides are TGTGCCAGCAGCCGGACTAGCGGGAGAAGGGAAGAGACCCAGTACTTC. This codes for CASSRTSGRREETQYF. Drawing the rest from reference TRBV5-6 and TRBJ2-5, the complete variable domain is DAGVTQSPTHLIKTRGQQVTLRCSPKSGHDTVSWYQQALGQGPQFIFQYYEEEERQRGNFPDRFSGHQFPNYSSELNVNALLLGDSALYLCASSRTSGRREETQYFGPGTRLLVL.

The genes are TRBV28 and TRBJ1-2; D might be TRBD1 (6 bases). Germline V gene sequence: CDR1 MDHEN, CDR2 SYDVKM. V lost 3 bases and J lost 6, with 20 bases in between. The CDR3 consists of 16 residues. The DNA of the CDR3 is TGTGCCAGCAGTTTTCGGGTGCTTGGGGGCTTCAATGGCTACACCTTC. This gives the protein CASSFRVLGGFNGYTF.

The chain carries TRBV11-2 and TRBJ1-3; possible D gene TRBD1, 5 bases. The V end was cut by 2 bases, the J end by 2 bases, with 7 bases between. Germline loops: CDR1 SGHAT, CDR2 FQNNGV. This CDR3 spans 14 amino acids. The CDR3 here is CASSLIGAGNTIYF. In DNA form, the CDR3 reads TGTGCCAGCAGCTTAATAGGGGCTGGAAACACCATATATTTT.

The chain is built from TRBV28 and TRBJ2-3; 10 nucleotides line up with TRBD1. This CDR3 comprises 15 residues. The germline V gene encodes CDR1 MDHEN and CDR2 SYDVKM. The ends lost 3 bases at V and 8 bases at J; junction bases unmatched: 8. Written as DNA, the CDR3 is TGTGCCAGCAGTTTGGCCGGACAGGGGGAGGGTACGCAGTATTTT. Its protein product is CASSLAGQGEGTQYF.

The chain joins TRBV6-1 to TRBJ1-2; a weak D match, TRBD1 (5 bases). CDR1 is MNHNS and CDR2 is SASEGT in the germline V gene. This CDR3 has 13 amino acids. The V and J ends lost 9 bases and 7 bases respectively, with 18 bases between them. The DNA of the CDR3 is TGTGCCAGTCTTACAGTGGCAAGGGGTGGCTACACCTTC. Its translation: CASLTVARGGYTF.

This clone has a single count. This chain joins TRBV6-5 and TRBJ2-1; TRBD1 matches 7 bases. This CDR3 contains 16 residues. Germline-derived CDR1 and CDR2 are MNHEY and SVGAGI. Trimming cost V 4 bases and J 4 bases; bases outside gene matches: 10. CDR3 bases: TGTGCCAGCAGTTTTATGTTGGACAGGCCGTACAATGAGCAGTTCTTC. Translation: CASSFMLDRPYNEQFF.

The J gene is TRBJ1-2, the V gene TRBV6-1, with 7 bases that match TRBD1. Trimming took 4 bases from V and 7 from J; bases not matched to a gene: 9. This CDR3 comprises 14 residues. The V gene's germline CDR1 is MNHNS and CDR2 SASEGT. CDR3 sequence reads: CASSASARGTGYTF. CDR3 DNA: TGTGCCAGCAGTGCCTCGGCCAGGGGGACTGGCTACACCTTC.

This chain uses TRBV30 with TRBJ1-2, with a weak D call TRBD1 (6 bases). Germline CDR1 and CDR2: GTSNPN and SVGIG (reference sequence). This CDR3 is 15 amino acids long. The V and J ends lost 2 bases and 0 bases respectively, with 13 bases between them. The CDR3 protein is CAWSPGHRANYGYTF. CDR3 DNA: TGTGCCTGGAGTCCGGGACACAGGGCTAACTATGGCTACACCTTC.

The chain couples TRBV5-1 to TRBJ2-2; D is possibly TRBD2 (6 bases). Trimming pared 0 bases from V and 3 bases from J, leaving 12 bases between. Germline values: CDR1 SGHRS, CDR2 YFSETQ. The CDR3 has 16 amino acids. The CDR3 region is CASSLGRAVDTGELFF. The CDR3, as DNA: TGCGCCAGCAGCTTGGGGAGGGCGGTGGACACCGGGGAGCTGTTTTTT.

This chain joins TRBV30 and TRBJ2-7; 8 positions match TRBD1. There are 14 residues in the CDR3. The ends lost 0 bases at V and 5 bases at J; junction bases unmatched: 6. Germline assignment: CDR1 GTSNPN and CDR2 SVGIG (reference sequence). The CDR3 nucleotides are TGTGCCTGGAGTGTCGCCAGGGGGCGACACGAGCAGTACTTC. Amino acids: CAWSVARGRHEQYF.

The V and J genes are TRBV28 and TRBJ2-2; possibly TRBD2 for D (6 bases). This CDR3 region has 17 residues. Germline-derived CDR1 and CDR2 are MDHEN and SYDVKM. V dropped 6 bases and J dropped 4 bases, with 21 bases sitting between them. The chain's CDR3 is CASSVRSWRDPTGELFF. Here the CDR3 DNA reads TGTGCCAGCAGCGTGCGTAGCTGGCGGGACCCCACCGGGGAGCTGTTTTTT.

The chain combines TRBV9 with TRBJ1-5, with D perhaps matching TRBD1 (6 bases). The CDR3 runs 17 residues. V lost 3 bases and J 0 bases, leaving 16 bases between the germline ends. CDR1 is SGDLS, CDR2 YYNGEE, per germline. The CDR3: CASSEGGGDTSNQPQHF. In nucleotides, the CDR3 is TGTGCCAGCAGCGAGGGGGGAGGGGATACTAGCAATCAGCCCCAGCATTTT.

This clone appeared once. V gene TRBV6-5 combines with J gene TRBJ1-2; tentative D call: TRBD1 (5 bases). V lost 11 bases, J lost 0 bases, and 10 bases lay in between. The CDR3 runs 12 residues. Germline V gene data show CDR1 as MNHEY and CDR2 as SVGAGI. The CDR3 bases are TGTGCCTCGGGGCGCTCTAACTATGGCTACACCTTC. This gives the protein CASGRSNYGYTF.

The V and J genes are TRBV5-1 and TRBJ2-7; no clear D gene. This CDR3 spans 15 amino acids. The germline V and J ends were trimmed by 4 bases and 1 base, with 15 bases remaining between them. Germline V gene lookup returns CDR1 SGHRS and CDR2 YFSETQ. CDR3 protein: CASSPTELLSYEQYF. For the CDR3, the DNA is TGCGCCAGCAGCCCTACAGAGCTCTTATCCTACGAGCAGTACTTC.

V and J are TRBV28 and TRBJ1-4; D not resolved. There are 15 residues in the CDR3. Germline CDR1 reads MDHEN; CDR2 reads SYDVKM. The V end was cut by 2 bases, the J end by 7 bases, with 14 bases between. This chain's CDR3 is CASSLPGVGGEKLFF. CDR3 in DNA: TGTGCCAGCAGTTTACCCGGGGTGGGAGGTGAAAAACTGTTTTTT.

The V gene is TRBV20-1, the J gene TRBJ2-5; tentatively, D is TRBD2 (6 bases). The CDR3 has 11 residues. The V gene's germline CDR1 is DFQATT and CDR2 SNEGSKA (reference sequence). The ends were cut back, 5 bases at V and 5 bases at J, with 9 bases in the middle. In DNA, the CDR3 is TGCAGTGCTCCCGCGGGGGAGACCCAGTACTTC. Translation: CSAPAGETQYF.

The chain carries TRBV28 and TRBJ1-5; 7 positions agree with TRBD1. V dropped 3 bases and J dropped 0; count of bases not matched to a gene: 2. This CDR3 has 15 residues. Germline V gene lookup returns CDR1 MDHEN and CDR2 SYDVKM. CDR3 DNA: TGTGCCAGCAGTTTTAGGGGGCATAGCAATCAGCCCCAGCATTTT. Protein: CASSFRGHSNQPQHF. Looking up the rest from reference TRBV28 and TRBJ1-5 gives the full variable domain: DVKVTQSSRYLVKRTGEKVFLECVQDMDHENMFWYRQDPGLGLRLIYFSYDVKMKEKGDIPEGYSVSREKKERFSLILESASTNQTSMYLCASSFRGHSNQPQHFGDGTRLSIL.

The rearrangement joins TRBV6-1 to TRBJ2-1; 7 bases are a match to TRBD2. Trimming at V came to 6 bases and at J to 6 bases, leaving 11 bases not matched to a gene. Germline V gene lookup returns CDR1 MNHNS and CDR2 SASEGT. This CDR3 region has 15 residues. The CDR3 bases are TGTGCCAGCAGAAGGACATTGGGGGGGTTCAATGAGCAGTTCTTC. Its protein product is CASRRTLGGFNEQFF.